This entry lists 24 T cell receptor beta chains sequenced from one sample in a study of T cell changes during pregnancy in multiple sclerosis. The data were produced by immunoSEQ multiplex PCR, yet TCRdb's version contains in-frame clones alone and is incomplete. The profile shows 100,000 or so clones, around 93% of them singletons. The sample was peripheral blood, taken before pregnancy. These receptors were taken from a female donor with multiple sclerosis, enrolled in a pregnancy study.

The chain couples TRBV28 to TRBJ1-5; the match to TRBD1 covers 8 bases. With V trimmed by 6 bases and J by 3 bases, 7 bases remained unmatched. Germline loops: CDR1 MDHEN, CDR2 SYDVKM. The CDR3 spans 15 residues. The CDR3 loop reads CASSPGQGANQPQHF. The CDR3 bases are TGTGCCAGCAGCCCCGGACAGGGTGCCAATCAGCCCCAGCATTTT.

The DNA of the CDR3 is TGTGCCAGTAGTATTTGGGGCGGTCGCACAGATACGCAGTATTTT. Translating gives CASSIWGGRTDTQYF. The rearrangement uses TRBV19 and TRBJ2-3, with D perhaps TRBD1 (5 bases). The CDR3 sequence is 15 residues long. Trimming shortened V by 3 bases and J by 1 base, and 11 bases separated the two germline ends. Germline V CDR1 and CDR2: LNHDA, SQIVND (reference sequence).

Concerning this clone itself: Distinct nucleotide sequences in the sample also encode this CDR3. The rearrangement links TRBV5-1 to TRBJ2-6; TRBD1 might be the D (5 bases). Germline CDR1 and CDR2: SGHRS and YFSETQ. With 0 bases removed from V and 3 bases from J, the gap between germline ends came to 13 bases. The CDR3 has 17 residues. The CDR3 DNA reads as TGCGCCAGCAGCTTGGAAGGGGTCCAGGGTGGGGCCAACGTCCTGACTTTC. Residues: CASSLEGVQGGANVLTF.

V is TRBV7-2 and J is TRBJ2-5; 7 nucleotides match TRBD2. The junction had 3 bases not matched to a gene; V was cut back by 4 bases and J by 1 base. CDR3 length: 14 residues. Germline CDR1 and CDR2: SGHTA and FQGNSA. Here the CDR3 DNA reads TGTGCCAGCAGCTCGTGGACTAGCCAAGAGACCCAGTACTTC. It translates to CASSSWTSQETQYF.

The rearrangement links TRBV29-1 to TRBJ2-1; TRBD2 matches 7 bases. The CDR3 has 15 residues. Germline V gene data show CDR1 as SQVTM and CDR2 as ANQGSEA. The V segment lost 5 bases and the J segment 10 bases; nucleotides outside the gene matches: 17. This CDR3 is CSVPGAGRTSGEQFF. CDR3 bases: TGCAGCGTTCCCGGGGCGGGGAGGACTAGTGGCGAGCAGTTCTTC.

The gene calls are TRBV5-6 and TRBJ2-7, with TRBD1 identical over 7 bases. This CDR3 contains 16 residues. Germline V gene sequence: CDR1 SGHDT, CDR2 YYEEEE. With 3 bases clipped from V and 2 bases from J, the junction kept 11 bases outside the gene matches. The CDR3 protein is CASSSTYRGLPYEQYF. CDR3 nucleotide sequence: TGTGCCAGCAGCTCCACGTACAGGGGCCTACCCTACGAGCAGTACTTC. The variable domain in full, completed from reference TRBV5-6 and TRBJ2-7, reads DAGVTQSPTHLIKTRGQQVTLRCSPKSGHDTVSWYQQALGQGPQFIFQYYEEEERQRGNFPDRFSGHQFPNYSSELNVNALLLGDSALYLCASSSTYRGLPYEQYFGPGTRLTVT.

The J gene is TRBJ2-1, the V gene TRBV5-6; D may be TRBD2 (6 bases). CDR1 SGHDT and CDR2 YYEEEE come from the germline V gene. The V end lost 4 bases, the J end lost 3 bases, and 17 bases lay between the germline ends. CDR3 length: 16 amino acids. Here the CDR3 reads CASSARELADYNEQFF. CDR3 in DNA: TGTGCCAGCAGCGCCCGTGAATTAGCGGACTACAATGAGCAGTTCTTC. Together with reference TRBV5-6 and TRBJ2-1, the CDR3 gives the full variable domain: DAGVTQSPTHLIKTRGQQVTLRCSPKSGHDTVSWYQQALGQGPQFIFQYYEEEERQRGNFPDRFSGHQFPNYSSELNVNALLLGDSALYLCASSARELADYNEQFFGPGTRLTVL.

The chain combines TRBV4-1 with TRBJ2-4; the D is unclear. The CDR3 is made up of 12 amino acids. The V end was cut by 6 bases, the J end by 9 bases, with 12 bases between. Germline CDR1 MGHRA, CDR2 YSYEKL. As DNA, the CDR3 is TGCGCCAGCAGTCCACTCCTCGGCATTCAGTACTTC. This encodes CASSPLLGIQYF.

The DNA for the CDR3 is TGTGCCAGCAGCAGGGGGGCGCCCCAGAGGGGAAACACCATATATTTT. Encoded protein: CASSRGAPQRGNTIYF. The genes are TRBV28 and TRBJ1-3; 7 bases fit TRBD1. The germline gives CDR1 MDHEN, CDR2 SYDVKM. The CDR3 covers 16 residues. Trimming took 6 bases from V and 4 from J; bases not matched to a gene: 12.

V is TRBV10-2 and J is TRBJ2-2, with 10 bases that match TRBD1. V shed 3 bases and J 6 bases; nucleotides not matched to a gene: 10. The CDR3 contains 17 residues. Per germline, CDR1 WSHSY and CDR2 SAAADI. Written as DNA, the CDR3 is TGCGCCAGCAGTGAACCGGGACAGGGGTCCCTCGCCGGGGAGCTGTTTTTT. Protein product: CASSEPGQGSLAGELFF.

The J gene is TRBJ2-5, the V gene TRBV4-1; D possibly corresponds to TRBD1 (5 bases). V lost 2 bases and J 3 bases, leaving 13 bases between the germline ends. The CDR3 runs to 15 residues. Germline CDR1 and CDR2: MGHRA and YSYEKL. The CDR3 is CASSQLGQMEETQYF. CDR3 sequence (DNA): TGCGCCAGCAGCCAATTGGGGCAGATGGAAGAGACCCAGTACTTC.

The chain links TRBV5-1 to TRBJ2-5, with a possible D match to TRBD2 (6 bases). Germline V gives CDR1 SGHRS, CDR2 YFSETQ. V lost 1 base and J lost 4, with 17 bases in between. The CDR3 runs to 16 residues. DNA for the CDR3: TGCGCCAGCAGCTTGCTCGGGAGCCCCAGTGGAGAGACCCAGTACTTC. Protein: CASSLLGSPSGETQYF.

The chain links TRBV4-3 to TRBJ2-1, with D unclear. There are 15 residues in the CDR3. V was cut by 0 bases and J by 0 bases, with 6 bases left in between. Germline V gives CDR1 LGHNA, CDR2 YSLEER. CDR3 sequence reads: CASSQELSSYNEQFF. In nucleotides, the CDR3 is TGCGCCAGCAGCCAAGAGTTGAGCTCCTACAATGAGCAGTTCTTC.

The gene calls are TRBV6-5 and TRBJ1-3; TRBD1 matches 9 bases. The germline V gene has CDR1 MNHEY and CDR2 SVGAGI. This CDR3 comprises 15 residues. V lost 6 bases, J lost 1 base, and 4 bases stayed unmatched. The CDR3 is CASSSGQGSGNTIYF. CDR3 DNA: TGTGCCAGCAGCTCGGGACAGGGTTCTGGAAACACCATATATTTT.

The rearrangement joins TRBV5-1 to TRBJ2-3, with D perhaps TRBD2 (6 bases). With 0 bases removed from V and 1 base from J, the gap between germline ends came to 9 bases. CDR1 is SGHRS and CDR2 is YFSETQ in the germline V gene. The CDR3 contains 15 residues. CDR3 region: CASSLGGTRTDTQYF. In DNA, the CDR3 is TGCGCCAGCAGCTTGGGCGGGACTCGCACAGATACGCAGTATTTT.

This chain links TRBV9 with TRBJ1-1, with D possibly being TRBD1 (5 bases). CDR1 SGDLS and CDR2 YYNGEE come from the germline V gene. V lost 2 bases, J lost 6 bases, and 14 bases lay in between. This CDR3 spans 14 amino acids. CDR3 bases: TGTGCCAGCAGCGTCCTCAACCCGGGGGCTGAAGCTTTCTTT. This translates into CASSVLNPGAEAFF.

The chain carries TRBV15 and TRBJ1-2; 11 bases line up with TRBD1. Germline V gene data show CDR1 as LNHNV and CDR2 as YYDKDF (reference sequence). The CDR3 has 20 residues. The ends lost 0 bases at V and 4 bases at J; junction bases unmatched: 16. The CDR3 sequence: CATSRDLGERTGGAGYGYTF. For the CDR3, the DNA is TGTGCCACCAGCAGAGATTTGGGGGAGAGGACAGGGGGCGCCGGCTATGGCTACACCTTC.

The rearrangement joins TRBV6-5 to TRBJ2-3; no reliable D call. CDR1 is MNHEY and CDR2 is SVGAGI in the germline V gene. V shed 5 bases and J shed 4 bases, with 16 bases lying between them. The CDR3 runs to 15 residues. In DNA, the CDR3 is TGTGCCAGCAGTCCCGAGAACGTCGTCGCAGATACGCAGTATTTT. It specifies CASSPENVVADTQYF.

V and J are TRBV5-1 and TRBJ2-1; the D gene is possibly TRBD1 (7 bases). CDR3 length: 13 residues. CDR1 SGHRS and CDR2 YFSETQ come from the germline V gene. Trimming took off 4 bases at V and 8 bases at J, with 13 bases between the two ends. The chain's CDR3 is CASSPDREDEQFF. CDR3 in DNA: TGCGCCAGCAGCCCCGACAGGGAGGATGAGCAGTTCTTC.

V and J are TRBV19 and TRBJ2-2; possible D gene TRBD1, 6 bases. CDR3 size: 15 residues. Trimming removed 3 bases at V and 4 bases at J, with 12 bases between. Germline V gives CDR1 LNHDA, CDR2 SQIVND (reference sequence). CDR3 loop: CASSMADRFTGELFF. CDR3 in DNA: TGTGCCAGTAGTATGGCTGACAGGTTCACCGGGGAGCTGTTTTTT.

The gene calls are TRBV19 and TRBJ2-2; TRBD1 aligns across 8 bases. V trimming: 2 bases; J trimming: 6 bases; junction bases outside the gene matches: 2. CDR3 length equals 14 residues. Per germline, CDR1 LNHDA and CDR2 SQIVND (reference sequence). CDR3 DNA: TGTGCCAGTAGTATACAGGGGGCTGCCGGGGAGCTGTTTTTT. Protein: CASSIQGAAGELFF.

The rearrangement uses TRBV28 and TRBJ2-7, with 8 bases aligning to TRBD1. Germline trimming cut 5 bases from V and 3 bases from J; bases unmatched to any gene: 12. The CDR3 consists of 16 residues. Germline V lookup: CDR1 MDHEN, CDR2 SYDVKM. This CDR3 reads CASSHNPGQVIYEQYF. As DNA, the CDR3 is TGTGCCAGCAGTCACAACCCGGGACAGGTTATCTACGAGCAGTACTTC.

V is TRBV29-1 and J is TRBJ1-3; D uncertain. This CDR3 spans 18 amino acids. Germline V gives CDR1 SQVTM, CDR2 ANQGSEA. The V and J ends lost 0 bases and 0 bases respectively, with 18 bases between them. The CDR3 region is CSVEEETGEAPSGNTIYF. CDR3 DNA: TGCAGCGTTGAAGAGGAGACCGGGGAGGCCCCCTCTGGAAACACCATATATTTT.

The chain joins TRBV14 to TRBJ2-2; D remains unclear. This CDR3 is 14 amino acids long. The ends were cut back, 2 bases at V and 1 base at J, with 5 bases in the middle. Germline V CDR1 and CDR2: SGHDN, FVKESK. The CDR3 region is CASSQFLNTGELFF. As DNA, the CDR3 is TGTGCCAGCAGCCAATTTCTGAACACCGGGGAGCTGTTTTTT. Drawing the rest from reference TRBV14 and TRBJ2-2, the complete variable domain is EAGVTQFPSHSVIEKGQTVTLRCDPISGHDNLYWYRRVMGKEIKFLLHFVKESKQDESGMPNNRFLAERTGGTYSTLKVQPAELEDSGVYFCASSQFLNTGELFFGEGSRLTVL.